This T cell receptor (beta chain) is from a study of OX40 agonist ivuxolimab in advanced cancers. This CDR3 region has 14 residues. The V gene's germline CDR1 is MNHEY and CDR2 SVGAGI. V lost 7 bases and J lost 7, with 17 bases in between. Here immunoSEQ multiplex PCR was the method, and the copy in TCRdb shows in-frame clones only, minus some. The data show approximately 70,000 clones, 85% to 95% seen once. This material consisted of CD4+ or CD8+ T cells sorted from blood, taken in a trial of the OX40 agonist ivuxolimab. The chain joins TRBV6-5 to TRBJ1-5; D not resolved. The sequence derives from an adult with an advanced solid tumor such as melanoma, head and neck, liver or kidney cancer. CDR3 sequence: CASNHGGFGQPQHF. The DNA for the CDR3 is TGTGCCAGCAACCACGGTGGGTTCGGGCAGCCCCAGCATTTT.